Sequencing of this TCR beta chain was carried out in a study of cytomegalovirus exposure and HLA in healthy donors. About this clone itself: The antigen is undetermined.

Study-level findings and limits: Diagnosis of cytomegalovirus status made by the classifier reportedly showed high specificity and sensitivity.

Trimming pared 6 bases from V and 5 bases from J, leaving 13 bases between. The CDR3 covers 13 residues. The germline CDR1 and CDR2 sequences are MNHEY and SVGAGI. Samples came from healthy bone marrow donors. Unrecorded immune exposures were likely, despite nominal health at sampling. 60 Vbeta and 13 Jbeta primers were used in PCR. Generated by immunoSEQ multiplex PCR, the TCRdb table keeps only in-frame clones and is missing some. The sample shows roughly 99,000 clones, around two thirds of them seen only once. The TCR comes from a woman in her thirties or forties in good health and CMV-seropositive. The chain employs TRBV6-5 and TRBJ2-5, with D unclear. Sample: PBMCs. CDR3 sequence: CASRRPLGETQYF. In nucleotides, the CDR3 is TGTGCCAGCAGGCGACCCCTCGGGGAGACCCAGTACTTC.